This TCR beta chain was observed in a study of blood T cell repertoires in COVID-19. Generated by immunoSEQ multiplex PCR, the TCRdb table keeps only in-frame clones and is missing some. The sample yields approximately 300,000 clones, 75% to 95% seen once. This CDR3 contains 14 residues. Germline values: CDR1 LGHDT, CDR2 YNNKEL (reference sequence). The germline V and J ends were trimmed by 2 bases and 5 bases, with 10 bases remaining between them. This receptor was identified in a woman aged 30 to 39 with COVID-19, enrolled during active disease. Material: peripheral blood. V usage is TRBV3-1 (or the pseudogene TRBV3-2) and J usage is TRBJ1-5; a weak D match, TRBD1 (5 bases). Here the CDR3 reads CASSQSGKDQPQHF. Written as DNA, the CDR3 is TGTGCCAGCAGCCAATCAGGGAAGGATCAGCCCCAGCATTTT.